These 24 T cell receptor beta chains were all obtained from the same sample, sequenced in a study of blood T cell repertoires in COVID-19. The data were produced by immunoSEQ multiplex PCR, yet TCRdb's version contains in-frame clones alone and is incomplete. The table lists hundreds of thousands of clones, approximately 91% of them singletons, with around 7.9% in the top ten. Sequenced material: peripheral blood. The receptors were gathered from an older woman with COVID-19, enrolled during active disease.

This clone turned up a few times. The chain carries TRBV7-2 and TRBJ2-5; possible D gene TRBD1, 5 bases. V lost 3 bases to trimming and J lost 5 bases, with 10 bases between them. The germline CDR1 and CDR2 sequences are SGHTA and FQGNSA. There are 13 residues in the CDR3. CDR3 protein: CASSFDSRETQYF. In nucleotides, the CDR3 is TGTGCCAGCAGCTTCGACAGTCGGGAGACCCAGTACTTC.

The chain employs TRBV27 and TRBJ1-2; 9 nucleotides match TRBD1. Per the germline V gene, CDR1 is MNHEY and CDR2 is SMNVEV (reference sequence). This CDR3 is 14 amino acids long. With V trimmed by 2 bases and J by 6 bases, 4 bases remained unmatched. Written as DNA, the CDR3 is TGTGCCAGCAGTTTAGAACAGGGGGCGGATGGCTACACCTTC. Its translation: CASSLEQGADGYTF.

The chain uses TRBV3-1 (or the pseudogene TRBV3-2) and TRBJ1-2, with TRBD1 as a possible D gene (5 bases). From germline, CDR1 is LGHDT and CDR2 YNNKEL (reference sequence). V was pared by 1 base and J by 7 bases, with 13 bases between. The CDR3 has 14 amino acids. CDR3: CASSQVGGLAGYTF. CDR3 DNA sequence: TGTGCCAGCAGCCAAGTCGGGGGTCTCGCTGGCTACACCTTC.

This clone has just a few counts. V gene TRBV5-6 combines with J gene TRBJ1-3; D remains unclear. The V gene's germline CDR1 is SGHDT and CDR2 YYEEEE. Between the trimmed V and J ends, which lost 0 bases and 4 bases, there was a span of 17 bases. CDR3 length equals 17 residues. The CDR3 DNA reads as TGTGCCAGCAGCTTGGAGGAGGGTCAGTGGCTCGGAAACACCATATATTTT. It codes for CASSLEEGQWLGNTIYF. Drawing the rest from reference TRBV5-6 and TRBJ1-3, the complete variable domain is DAGVTQSPTHLIKTRGQQVTLRCSPKSGHDTVSWYQQALGQGPQFIFQYYEEEERQRGNFPDRFSGHQFPNYSSELNVNALLLGDSALYLCASSLEEGQWLGNTIYFGEGSWLTVV.

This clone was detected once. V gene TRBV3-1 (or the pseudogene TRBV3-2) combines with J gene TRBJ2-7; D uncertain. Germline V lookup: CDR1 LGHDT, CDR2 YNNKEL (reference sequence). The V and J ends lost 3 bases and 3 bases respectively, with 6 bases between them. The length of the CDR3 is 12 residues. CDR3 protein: CASSHNYYEQYF. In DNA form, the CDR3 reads TGTGCCAGCAGCCATAATTACTACGAGCAGTACTTC.

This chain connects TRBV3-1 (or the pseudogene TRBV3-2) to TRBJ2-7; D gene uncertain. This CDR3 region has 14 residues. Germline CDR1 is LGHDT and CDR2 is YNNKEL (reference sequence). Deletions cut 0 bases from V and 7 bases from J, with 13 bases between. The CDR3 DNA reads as TGTGCCAGCAGCCAAGATGGGCCTCAGGAAGAGCAGTACTTC. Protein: CASSQDGPQEEQYF.

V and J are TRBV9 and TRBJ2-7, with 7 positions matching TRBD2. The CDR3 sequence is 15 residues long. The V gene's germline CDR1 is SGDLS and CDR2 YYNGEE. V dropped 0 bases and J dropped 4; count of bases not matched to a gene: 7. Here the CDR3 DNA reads TGTGCCAGCAGCGTAGCCGGGGGGTACGGGTACGAGCAGTACTTC. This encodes CASSVAGGYGYEQYF.

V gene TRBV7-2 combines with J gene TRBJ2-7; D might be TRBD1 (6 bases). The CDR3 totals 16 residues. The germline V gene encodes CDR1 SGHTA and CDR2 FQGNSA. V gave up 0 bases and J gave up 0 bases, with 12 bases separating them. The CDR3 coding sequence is TGTGCCAGCAGCTTAGCGGGACAATTAAGCTCCTACGAGCAGTACTTC. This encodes CASSLAGQLSSYEQYF.

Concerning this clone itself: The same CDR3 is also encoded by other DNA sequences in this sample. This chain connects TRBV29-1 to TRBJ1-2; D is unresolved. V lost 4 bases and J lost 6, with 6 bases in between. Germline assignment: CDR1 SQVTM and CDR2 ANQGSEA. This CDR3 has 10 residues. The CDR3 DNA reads TGCAGCGTTGCCGGGGATGGCTACACCTTC. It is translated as CSVAGDGYTF.

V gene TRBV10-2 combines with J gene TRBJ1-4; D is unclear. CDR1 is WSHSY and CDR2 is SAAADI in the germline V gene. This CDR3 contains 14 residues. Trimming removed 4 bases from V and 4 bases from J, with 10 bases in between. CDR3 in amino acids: CASSVNSLNEKLFF. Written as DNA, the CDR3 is TGCGCCAGCAGTGTCAACAGTCTTAATGAAAAACTGTTTTTT.

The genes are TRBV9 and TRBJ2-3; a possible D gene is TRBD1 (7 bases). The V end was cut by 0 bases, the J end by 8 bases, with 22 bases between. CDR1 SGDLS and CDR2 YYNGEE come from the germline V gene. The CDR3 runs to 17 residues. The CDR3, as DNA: TGTGCCAGCAGCGTAGGAGGAGGGACAGCGACCTACGGTACGCAGTATTTT. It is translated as CASSVGGGTATYGTQYF.

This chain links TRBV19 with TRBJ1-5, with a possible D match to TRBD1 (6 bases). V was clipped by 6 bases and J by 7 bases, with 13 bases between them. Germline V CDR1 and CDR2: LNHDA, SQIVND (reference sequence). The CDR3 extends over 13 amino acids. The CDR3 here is CASSPQGVQPQHF. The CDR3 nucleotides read TGTGCCAGTAGCCCACAGGGAGTACAGCCCCAGCATTTT.

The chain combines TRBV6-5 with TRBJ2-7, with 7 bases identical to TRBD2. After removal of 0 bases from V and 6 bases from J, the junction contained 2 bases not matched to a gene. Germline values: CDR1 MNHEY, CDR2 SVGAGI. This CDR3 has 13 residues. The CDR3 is CASSYSSGGEQYF. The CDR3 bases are TGTGCCAGCAGTTACTCTTCGGGGGGCGAGCAGTACTTC.

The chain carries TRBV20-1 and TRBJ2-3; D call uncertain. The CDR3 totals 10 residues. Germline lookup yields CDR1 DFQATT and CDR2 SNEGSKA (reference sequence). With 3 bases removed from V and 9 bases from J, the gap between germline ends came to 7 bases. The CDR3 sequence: CSASLETQYF. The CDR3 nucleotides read TGCAGTGCTAGCTTAGAGACGCAGTATTTT.

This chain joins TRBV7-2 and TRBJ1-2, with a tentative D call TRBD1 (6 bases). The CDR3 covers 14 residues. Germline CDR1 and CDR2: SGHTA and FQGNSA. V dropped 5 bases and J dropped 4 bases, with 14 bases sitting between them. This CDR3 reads CASSRDTQGYGYTF. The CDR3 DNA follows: TGTGCCAGCAGCCGGGACACCCAGGGCTATGGCTACACCTTC.

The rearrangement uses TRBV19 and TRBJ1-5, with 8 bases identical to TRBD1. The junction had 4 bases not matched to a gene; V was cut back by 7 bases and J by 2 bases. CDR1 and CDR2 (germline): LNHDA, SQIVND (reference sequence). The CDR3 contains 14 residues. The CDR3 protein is CASNGGQGNQPQHF. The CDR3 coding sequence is TGTGCCAGTAATGGGGGACAGGGCAATCAGCCCCAGCATTTT.

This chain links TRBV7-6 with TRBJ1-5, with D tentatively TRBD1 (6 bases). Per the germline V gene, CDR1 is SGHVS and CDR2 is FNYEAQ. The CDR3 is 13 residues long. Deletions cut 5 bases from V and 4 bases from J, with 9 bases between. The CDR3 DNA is TGTGCCAGCAGCCTGGACAGAAATCAGCCCCAGCATTTT. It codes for CASSLDRNQPQHF.

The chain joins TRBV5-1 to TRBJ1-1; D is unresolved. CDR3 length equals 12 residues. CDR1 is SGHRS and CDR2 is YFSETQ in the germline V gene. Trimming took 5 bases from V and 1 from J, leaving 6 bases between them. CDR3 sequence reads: CASSYGNTEAFF. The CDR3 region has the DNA TGCGCCAGCAGTTACGGGAACACTGAAGCTTTCTTT.

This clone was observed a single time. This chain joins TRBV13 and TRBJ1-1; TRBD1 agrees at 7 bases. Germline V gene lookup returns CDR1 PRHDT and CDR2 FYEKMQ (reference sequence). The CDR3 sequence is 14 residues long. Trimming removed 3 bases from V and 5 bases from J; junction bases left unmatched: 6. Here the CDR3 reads CASSFYLTGTEAFF. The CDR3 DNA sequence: TGTGCCAGCAGCTTCTATTTGACAGGGACTGAAGCTTTCTTT.

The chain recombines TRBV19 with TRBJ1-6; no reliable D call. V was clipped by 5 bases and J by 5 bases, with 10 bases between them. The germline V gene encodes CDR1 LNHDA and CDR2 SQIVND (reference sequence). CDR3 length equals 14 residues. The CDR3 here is CASSSDTHNSPLHF. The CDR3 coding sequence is TGTGCCAGTAGTTCTGACACCCATAATTCACCCCTCCACTTT.

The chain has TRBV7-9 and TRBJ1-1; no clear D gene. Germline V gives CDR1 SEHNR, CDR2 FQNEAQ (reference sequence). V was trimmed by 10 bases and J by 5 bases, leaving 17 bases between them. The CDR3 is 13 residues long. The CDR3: CAISEGTRTEAFF. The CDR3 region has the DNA TGTGCCATCTCCGAGGGAACGAGGACTGAAGCTTTCTTT.

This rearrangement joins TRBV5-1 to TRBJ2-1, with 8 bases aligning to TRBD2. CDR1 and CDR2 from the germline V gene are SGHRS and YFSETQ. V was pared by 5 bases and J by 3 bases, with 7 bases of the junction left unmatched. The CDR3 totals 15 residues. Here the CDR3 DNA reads TGCGCCAGCAGAGCCAGCGGGGGACTCTACAATGAGCAGTTCTTC. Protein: CASRASGGLYNEQFF.

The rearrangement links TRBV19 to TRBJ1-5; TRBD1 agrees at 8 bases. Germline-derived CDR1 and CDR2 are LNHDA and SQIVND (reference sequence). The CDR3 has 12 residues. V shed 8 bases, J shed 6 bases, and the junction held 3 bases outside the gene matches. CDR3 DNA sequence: TGTGCCAGTCGACAGGGGACTCAGCCCCAGCATTTT. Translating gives CASRQGTQPQHF.

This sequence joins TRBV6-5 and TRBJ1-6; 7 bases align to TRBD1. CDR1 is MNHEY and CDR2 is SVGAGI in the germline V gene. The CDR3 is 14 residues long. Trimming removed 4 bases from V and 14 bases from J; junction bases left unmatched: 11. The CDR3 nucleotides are TGTGCCAGCAGTTCCCCACAGGGGCGGGGGGCCCTCCACTTT. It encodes CASSSPQGRGALHF.